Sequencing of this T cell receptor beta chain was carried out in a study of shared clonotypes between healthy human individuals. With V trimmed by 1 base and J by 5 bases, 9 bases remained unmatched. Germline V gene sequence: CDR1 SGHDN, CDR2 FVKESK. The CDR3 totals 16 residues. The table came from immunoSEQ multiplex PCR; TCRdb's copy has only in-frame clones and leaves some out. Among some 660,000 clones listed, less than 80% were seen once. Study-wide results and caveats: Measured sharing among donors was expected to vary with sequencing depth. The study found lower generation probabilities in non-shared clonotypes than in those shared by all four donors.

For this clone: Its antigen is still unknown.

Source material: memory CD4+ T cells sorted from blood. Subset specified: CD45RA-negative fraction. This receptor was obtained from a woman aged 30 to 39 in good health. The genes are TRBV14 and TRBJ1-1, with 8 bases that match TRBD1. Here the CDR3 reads CASSQAPDRVHTEAFF. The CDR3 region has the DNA TGTGCCAGCAGCCAAGCCCCGGACAGGGTACATACTGAAGCTTTCTTT.